This is a list of T cell receptor beta chains from one sample in a study of shared clonotypes between healthy human individuals. Data came from immunoSEQ multiplex PCR; TCRdb stores just in-frame clones and leaves some out. The profile shows approximately 840,000 clones, approximately 97% of them singletons. The sequencing input was naive CD8+ T cells sorted from blood. The receptors here all came from a man under 40 in good health. Each CDR3 is given with its conserved first and last residue. Size is stated for part of the rows, as once, few or many counts, or as a class when the clone is expanded.

v_gene: TRBV6-1
j_gene: TRBJ2-3
abundance: -
CDR3aa: CASSEAGQGTDTQYF

v_gene: TRBV9
j_gene: TRBJ2-7
abundance: once
CDR3aa: CASSPGKSLVYEQYF

v_gene: TRBV4-1
j_gene: TRBJ2-7
abundance: -
CDR3aa: CASSQDSAGGSYEQYF

v_gene: TRBV7-9
j_gene: TRBJ2-1
abundance: -
CDR3aa: CASSLVGSGSRNEQFF

v_gene: TRBV4-3
j_gene: TRBJ2-2
abundance: -
CDR3aa: CASSQEGTSGKLANTGELFF

v_gene: TRBV18
j_gene: TRBJ1-2
abundance: -
CDR3aa: CASSPLSTNYGYTF

v_gene: TRBV2
j_gene: TRBJ2-7
abundance: -
CDR3aa: CASIVSGASNEQYF

v_gene: TRBV6-5
j_gene: TRBJ2-7
abundance: -
CDR3aa: CASRRPTVSSYEQYF

v_gene: TRBV11-3
j_gene: TRBJ2-2
abundance: -
CDR3aa: CASSLESLAGDTGELFF

v_gene: TRBV27
j_gene: TRBJ2-1
abundance: -
CDR3aa: CASSWDQNNEQFF

v_gene: TRBV5-6
j_gene: TRBJ2-3
abundance: -
CDR3aa: CASSLIGTGGTDTQYF

v_gene: TRBV29-1
j_gene: TRBJ2-7
abundance: -
CDR3aa: CSVEDRDSYEQYF

v_gene: TRBV30
j_gene: TRBJ2-7
abundance: -
CDR3aa: CAWDEGQSYEQYF

v_gene: TRBV10-2
j_gene: TRBJ2-3
abundance: -
CDR3aa: CASSEPQDSLTDTQYF

v_gene: TRBV29-1
j_gene: TRBJ2-7
abundance: -
CDR3aa: CSVRTSIYEQYF

v_gene: TRBV14
j_gene: TRBJ2-7
abundance: -
CDR3aa: CASSQGLRERNYEQYF

v_gene: TRBV6-5
j_gene: TRBJ1-2
abundance: -
CDR3aa: CASSVRDTLPGGYTF

v_gene: TRBV29-1
j_gene: TRBJ1-2
abundance: -
CDR3aa: CSVEEGTYGYTF

v_gene: TRBV7-9
j_gene: TRBJ2-4
abundance: -
CDR3aa: CASSFDIQYF

v_gene: TRBV2
j_gene: TRBJ2-1
abundance: -
CDR3aa: CASKTPGQVHNEQFF

v_gene: TRBV5-8
j_gene: TRBJ2-7
abundance: once
CDR3aa: CASSLWDSSYEQYF

v_gene: TRBV4-2
j_gene: TRBJ2-3
abundance: -
CDR3aa: CASSQLLSASTDTQYF

v_gene: TRBV10-3
j_gene: TRBJ2-3
abundance: -
CDR3aa: CASLKTSGRTDTQYF

v_gene: TRBV4-3
j_gene: TRBJ2-7
abundance: -
CDR3aa: CASSQTLGASYEQYF

v_gene: TRBV18
j_gene: TRBJ1-4
abundance: -
CDR3aa: CASSPRRETEKLFF

v_gene: TRBV9
j_gene: TRBJ1-4
abundance: -
CDR3aa: CASSPSGGFGKKLFF

v_gene: TRBV9
j_gene: TRBJ2-3
abundance: few
CDR3aa: CASSIGTDTQYF

v_gene: TRBV2
j_gene: TRBJ2-2
abundance: -
CDR3aa: CASSVSWTGSNTGELFF

v_gene: TRBV11-2
j_gene: TRBJ2-7
abundance: -
CDR3aa: CASSLSPGRDIPVQYF

v_gene: TRBV11-2
j_gene: TRBJ2-2
abundance: -
CDR3aa: CASIRAGELFF

v_gene: TRBV6-5
j_gene: TRBJ1-5
abundance: -
CDR3aa: CASSYSGYSNQPQHF

v_gene: TRBV27
j_gene: TRBJ2-1
abundance: -
CDR3aa: CASSSQGPWPYNEQFF

v_gene: TRBV5-6
j_gene: TRBJ2-7
abundance: once
CDR3aa: CASSFPPVGGLAHEQYF

v_gene: TRBV7-9
j_gene: TRBJ2-3
abundance: -
CDR3aa: CASSTLDGTDTQYF

v_gene: TRBV28
j_gene: TRBJ2-7
abundance: -
CDR3aa: CASSFPTSGSSYEQYF

v_gene: TRBV5-4
j_gene: TRBJ2-7
abundance: -
CDR3aa: CASRYYPGQDEQYF

v_gene: TRBV4-3
j_gene: TRBJ1-1
abundance: -
CDR3aa: CASSQHRLDTPNTEAFF

v_gene: TRBV5-4
j_gene: TRBJ2-7
abundance: -
CDR3aa: CASSSEDRIGEQYF

v_gene: TRBV19
j_gene: TRBJ1-5
abundance: -
CDR3aa: CASSADDRENQPQHF

v_gene: TRBV28
j_gene: TRBJ2-1
abundance: once
CDR3aa: CASSVAETYNEQFF

v_gene: TRBV2
j_gene: TRBJ2-4
abundance: -
CDR3aa: CASRDSTLAKNIQYF

v_gene: TRBV9
j_gene: TRBJ1-5
abundance: -
CDR3aa: CASSATGGRGQPQHF